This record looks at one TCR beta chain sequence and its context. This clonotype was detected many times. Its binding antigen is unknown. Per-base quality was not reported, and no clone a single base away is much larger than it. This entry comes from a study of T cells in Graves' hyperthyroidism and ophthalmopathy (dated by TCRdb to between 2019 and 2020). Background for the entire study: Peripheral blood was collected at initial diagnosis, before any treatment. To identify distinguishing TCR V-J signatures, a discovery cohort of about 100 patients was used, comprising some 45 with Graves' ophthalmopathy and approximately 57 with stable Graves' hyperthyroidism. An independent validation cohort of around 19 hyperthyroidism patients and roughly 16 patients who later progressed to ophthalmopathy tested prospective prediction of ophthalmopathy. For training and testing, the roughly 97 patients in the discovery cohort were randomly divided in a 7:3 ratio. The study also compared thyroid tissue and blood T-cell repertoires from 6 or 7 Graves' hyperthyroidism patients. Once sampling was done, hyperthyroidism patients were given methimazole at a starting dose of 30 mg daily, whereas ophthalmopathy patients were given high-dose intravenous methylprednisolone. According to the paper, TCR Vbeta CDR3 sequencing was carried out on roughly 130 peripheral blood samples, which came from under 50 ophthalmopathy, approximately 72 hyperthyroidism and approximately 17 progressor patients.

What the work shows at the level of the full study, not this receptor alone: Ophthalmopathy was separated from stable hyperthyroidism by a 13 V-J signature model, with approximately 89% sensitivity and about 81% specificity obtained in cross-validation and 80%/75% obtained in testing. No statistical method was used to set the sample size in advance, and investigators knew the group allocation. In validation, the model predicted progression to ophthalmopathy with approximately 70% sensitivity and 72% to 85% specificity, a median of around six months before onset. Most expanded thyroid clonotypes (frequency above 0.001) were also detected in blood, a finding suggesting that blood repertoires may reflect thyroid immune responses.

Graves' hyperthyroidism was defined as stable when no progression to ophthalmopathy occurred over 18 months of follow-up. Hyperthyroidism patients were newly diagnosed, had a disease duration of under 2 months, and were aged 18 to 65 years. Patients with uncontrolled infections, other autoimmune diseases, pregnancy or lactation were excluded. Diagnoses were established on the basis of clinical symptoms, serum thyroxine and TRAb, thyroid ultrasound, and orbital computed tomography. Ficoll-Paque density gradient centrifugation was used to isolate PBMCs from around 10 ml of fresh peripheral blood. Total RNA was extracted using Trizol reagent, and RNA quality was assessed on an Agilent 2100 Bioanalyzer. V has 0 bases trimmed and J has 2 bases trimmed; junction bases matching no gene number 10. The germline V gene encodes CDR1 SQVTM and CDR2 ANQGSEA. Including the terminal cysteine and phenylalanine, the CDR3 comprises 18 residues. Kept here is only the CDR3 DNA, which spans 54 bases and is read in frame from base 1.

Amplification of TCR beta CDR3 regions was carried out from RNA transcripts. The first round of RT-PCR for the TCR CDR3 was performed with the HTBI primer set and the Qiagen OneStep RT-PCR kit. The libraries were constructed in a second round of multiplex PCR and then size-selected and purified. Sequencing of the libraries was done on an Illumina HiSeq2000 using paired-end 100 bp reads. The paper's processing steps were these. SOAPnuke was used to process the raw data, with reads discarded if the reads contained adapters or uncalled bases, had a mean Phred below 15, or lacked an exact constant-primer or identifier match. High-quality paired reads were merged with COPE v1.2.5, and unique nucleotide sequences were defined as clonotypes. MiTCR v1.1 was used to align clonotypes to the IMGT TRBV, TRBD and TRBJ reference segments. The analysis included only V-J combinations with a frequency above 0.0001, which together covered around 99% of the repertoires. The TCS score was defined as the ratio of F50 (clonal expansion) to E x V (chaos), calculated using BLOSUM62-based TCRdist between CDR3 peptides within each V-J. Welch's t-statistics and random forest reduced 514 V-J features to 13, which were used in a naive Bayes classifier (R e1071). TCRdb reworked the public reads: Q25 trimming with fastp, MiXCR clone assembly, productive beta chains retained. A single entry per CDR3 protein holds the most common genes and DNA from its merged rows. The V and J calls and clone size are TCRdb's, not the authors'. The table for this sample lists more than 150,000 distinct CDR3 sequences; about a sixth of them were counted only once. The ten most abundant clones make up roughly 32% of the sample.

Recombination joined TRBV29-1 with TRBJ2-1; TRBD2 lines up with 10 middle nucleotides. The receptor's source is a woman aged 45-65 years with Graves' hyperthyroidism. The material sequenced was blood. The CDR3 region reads CSVEEDSPSGGPYNEQFF. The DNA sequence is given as TGCAGCGTTGAAGAAGATTCCCCTAGCGGGGGCCCCTACAATGAGCAGTTCTTC.